This T cell receptor beta chain was identified during a study of blood T cell repertoires in COVID-19. Study background: Both acute and convalescent COVID-19 samples were obtained from the United States, Italy and Spain. The analysed material was cDNA or gDNA that came from T cells, B-cell-depleted T cells, or PBMCs.

Source study methods: Amplification of reference gene primers provided the estimated nucleated cell counts. The method was immunoSEQ multiplex PCR; TCRdb's version includes in-frame clones alone and lacks a portion of them. V and J calls and clone size come straight from that table; D and trimming were deduced from the DNA. The sample lists approximately 300,000 clones; roughly 90% were seen once. The CDR3 is 15 amino acids. CDR1 and CDR2 (germline): MNHEY, SMNVEV (reference sequence). V shed 5 bases, J shed 4 bases, and the junction held 8 bases outside the gene matches. The sequencing input was peripheral blood. V is TRBV27 and J is TRBJ2-7; 10 bases agree with TRBD2. This receptor was obtained from a woman between 50 and 59 years old with active or convalescent COVID-19. The DNA for the CDR3 is TGTGCCAGCAGTCCCAACGTAGCGGGAGGATACGAGCAGTACTTC. Translation gives CASSPNVAGGYEQYF.